In this sample, the clone carrying this T cell receptor beta chain turned up a few times. Its target is unknown. The source of the sample is a study of cytotoxic CD8 clonotypes in ibrutinib-treated CLL. About the research overall: Mean per-sample yields comprised roughly 260,000 productive templates and tens of thousands of productive rearrangements. Study outcomes and limitations: Circulating CD8+ T-cell counts were tracked by baseline clonality, which exceeded that of age-matched healthy donors. Clonality grew at ibrutinib response; at progression, it decreased back toward baseline. Different sampling times were used for sustained-remission and progressing patients.

This CDR3 has 17 amino acids. CDR1 and CDR2 (germline): LNHDA, SQIVND (reference sequence). V dropped 0 bases and J dropped 3; count of bases not matched to a gene: 7. Sequencing was performed with immunoSEQ multiplex PCR; in TCRdb, only in-frame clones are kept and a portion is missing. The top ten clones hold around 13% of a sample with about 130,000 clones, around three quarters of them seen once. This TCR was sampled from a human donor with chronic lymphocytic leukemia. The source material was PBMCs, sampled after 12 months of ibrutinib treatment. The chain links TRBV19 to TRBJ2-1; TRBD2 agrees at 8 bases. In nucleotides, the CDR3 is TGTGCCAGTAGTATAGACGGGCTAGCGGGTATCTACAATGAGCAGTTCTTC. Amino acids: CASSIDGLAGIYNEQFF.